This note documents a single TCR beta chain sequence. Under the authors' procedure: Estimation of nucleated cell counts relied on the amplification of reference gene primers. Profiling relied on immunoSEQ multiplex PCR, and the TCRdb table lists in-frame clones only, not all of them. V and J calls and clone size are given by that table; D and trimming were obtained from the DNA. The sample consists of about 340,000 clones, 92% of them appearing once. This sample is part of a study of blood T cell repertoires in COVID-19. Study as a whole: Acute-phase and convalescent COVID-19 samples originated in the United States, Italy and Spain. The analysed material was cDNA or gDNA that came from T cells, B-cell-depleted T cells, or PBMCs.

Recovered status in Cohort 3 required two negative PCRs, clearance, or symptom resolution. Germline CDR1 is MDHEN and CDR2 is SYDVKM. The CDR3 has 16 amino acids. Unmatched junction bases numbered 5, after V lost 6 bases and J lost 0 bases. This chain connects TRBV28 to TRBJ1-6; 7 bases agree with TRBD1. Source material: PBMCs or T cells enriched from blood (not recorded which). This clonotype originated in a woman aged 25 to 39 who had recovered from COVID-19. CDR3 region: CASRRGGNSYNSPLHF. CDR3 bases: TGTGCCAGCAGAAGAGGGGGCAACTCCTATAATTCACCCCTCCACTTT.